These 5 T cell receptor beta chains came from one sample sequenced in a study of control samples from healthy donors and cancer patients. The assay was immunoSEQ multiplex PCR, and TCRdb's table has in-frame clones only and misses some. The data hold about 100,000 clones, with 87% observed a single time. The sample consisted of blood. These receptors originate from a woman aged 50 to 60 in good health.

CDR3: CASSQEGALAGSTGELFF. The CDR3 DNA follows: TGCGCCAGCAGCCAAGAGGGAGCGTTAGCGGGAAGTACCGGGGAGCTGTTTTTT. The rearrangement links TRBV4-3 to TRBJ2-2, with 8 bases matching TRBD2. The CDR3 runs to 18 residues. CDR1 is LGHNA, CDR2 YSLEER, per germline. V shed 0 bases, J shed 5 bases, and the junction held 11 bases outside the gene matches.

This rearrangement joins TRBV18 to TRBJ1-4; D ambiguous. The V end lost 4 bases, the J end lost 0 bases, and 9 bases lay between the germline ends. The CDR3 runs 15 residues. Germline V lookup: CDR1 KGHSH, CDR2 LQKENI. CDR3 protein: CASSRAAATNEKLFF. CDR3 sequence (DNA): TGTGCCAGCTCACGGGCGGCTGCAACTAATGAAAAACTGTTTTTT.

The V and J genes are TRBV7-9 and TRBJ2-3; D possibly corresponds to TRBD1 (5 bases). The CDR3 is 15 residues long. Trimming cost V 3 bases and J 3 bases, with 13 bases left between them. CDR1 is SEHNR, CDR2 FQNEAQ, per germline (reference sequence). The DNA of the CDR3 is TGTGCCAGCAGCTTCTTCTTAGGGGTTACAGATACGCAGTATTTT. Translating gives CASSFFLGVTDTQYF.

This clone appeared a few times. The rearrangement uses TRBV20-1 and TRBJ2-1; D uncertain. The CDR3 contains 11 residues. The germline CDR1 and CDR2 sequences are DFQATT and SNEGSKA (reference sequence). Trimming removed 0 bases at V and 10 bases at J, with 7 bases between. The CDR3 loop is CSARDLQEQFF. The CDR3 DNA reads as TGCAGTGCTAGAGATCTTCAGGAGCAGTTCTTC.

V is TRBV5-1 and J is TRBJ2-7; D ambiguous. CDR1 is SGHRS, CDR2 YFSETQ, per germline. Between the trimmed V and J ends, which lost 0 bases and 3 bases, there was a span of 7 bases. The CDR3 loop spans 13 amino acids. CDR3 protein: CASSLGTIYEQYF. In DNA form, the CDR3 reads TGCGCCAGCAGCTTGGGGACGATCTACGAGCAGTACTTC. Full variable domain (remainder filled in from reference TRBV5-1 and TRBJ2-7): KAGVTQTPRYLIKTRGQQVTLSCSPISGHRSVSWYQQTPGQGLQFLFEYFSETQRNKGNFPGRFSGRQFSNSRSEMNVSTLELGDSALYLCASSLGTIYEQYFGPGTRLTVT.